Presented here are 11 T cell receptor beta chains from one specimen sequenced in a study of T-cell memory formation after mild COVID-19. TCRdb called the 5' RACE reads again in MiXCR, with one record for every CDR3 protein. The table has 150,000 to 200,000 distinct CDR3 sequences, around 10% seen once. Sequenced material: PBMCs or a T cell subset sorted from them (not recorded which). The receptor source for this set is a man between 18 and 29 years old who had mild COVID-19 (a few samples of this study predate the infection). Cell type and time point are not known.

The sample holds a few counts of this clonotype. This may be a read error, as it is one base from a much larger clone. The genes are TRBV3-1 and TRBJ2-2; D is unresolved. Looked up from germline, CDR1 is LGHDT and CDR2 is YNNKEL (reference sequence). The V and J ends lost 4 bases and 6 bases respectively, with 3 bases between them. The CDR3 loop spans 11 amino acids. CDR3 sequence reads: CASSRPGELFF. In DNA form, the CDR3 reads TGTGCCAGCAGCCGGCCCGGGGAGCTGTTTTTT.

Many counts were recorded for this clonotype. The rearrangement links TRBV5-1 to TRBJ1-2; D call uncertain. CDR3 length: 15 amino acids. Germline CDR1 is SGHRS and CDR2 is YFSETQ. Between the trimmed V and J ends, which lost 0 bases and 8 bases, there was a span of 17 bases. CDR3 sequence reads: CASSLGSGPSQGYTF. CDR3 nucleotides: TGCGCCAGCAGCTTGGGATCGGGTCCGTCCCAAGGCTACACCTTC.

The chain couples TRBV7-3 to TRBJ2-3, with 11 positions matching TRBD2. This CDR3 is built from 16 residues. With V trimmed by 5 bases and J by 1 base, 5 bases remained unmatched. Per the germline V gene, CDR1 is SGHTA and CDR2 is FQGTGA. The chain's CDR3 is CASSKGGLAGTDTQYF. DNA of the CDR3: TGTGCCAGCAGCAAAGGGGGACTAGCGGGCACAGATACGCAGTATTTT. The complete variable domain, with remaining parts taken from reference TRBV7-3 and TRBJ2-3, reads GAGVSQTPSNKVTEKGKYVELRCDPISGHTALYWYRQSLGQGPEFLIYFQGTGAADDSGLPNDRFFAVRPEGSVSTLKIQRTERGDSAVYLCASSKGGLAGTDTQYFGPGTRLTVL.

This clonotype turned up a few times. The chain links TRBV7-9 to TRBJ1-5; D might be TRBD1 (5 bases). Germline loops: CDR1 SEHNR, CDR2 FQNEAQ (reference sequence). This CDR3 spans 12 amino acids. The V gene lost 6 bases and the J gene lost 6 bases, with 9 bases spanning the gap. The CDR3 coding sequence is TGTGCCAGCAGTGGGGGGGGTCAGCCCCAGCATTTT. Translating gives CASSGGGQPQHF.

A few counts support this clonotype. The rearrangement links TRBV5-1 to TRBJ2-5; D gene uncertain. Deletions cut 2 bases from V and 4 bases from J, with 15 bases between. Germline V gene sequence: CDR1 SGHRS, CDR2 YFSETQ. There are 15 residues in the CDR3. CDR3 sequence (DNA): TGCGCCAGCAGCTTAGGCCTAGAGGTGGGAGAGACCCAGTACTTC. This sequence encodes CASSLGLEVGETQYF.

This clonotype was observed a handful of times. The chain combines TRBV20-1 with TRBJ1-3; D gene uncertain. Germline CDR1 reads DFQATT; CDR2 reads SNEGSKA (reference sequence). Deletions cut 6 bases from V and 8 bases from J, with 11 bases between. The CDR3 extends over 11 amino acids. CDR3 nucleotides: TGCAGTGCCCCAAGTGGGGACACCATATATTTT. It yields the protein CSAPSGDTIYF.

This clonotype was counted at least ten times. In nucleotides, the CDR3 is TGTGCCAGCAGCCCATGGACTGAGAATTCACCCCTCCACTTT. This gives the protein CASSPWTENSPLHF. The chain joins TRBV7-2 to TRBJ1-6; D uncertain. CDR3 length equals 14 residues. Trimming cost V 5 bases and J 7 bases, with 12 bases left between them. Germline CDR1 reads SGHTA; CDR2 reads FQGNSA.

At least ten counts were recorded for this clonotype. The chain carries TRBV7-2 and TRBJ2-3; 11 bases are shared with TRBD2. This CDR3 comprises 17 residues. V lost 3 bases and J lost 5; bases outside the gene matches: 10. The germline gives CDR1 SGHTA, CDR2 FQGNSA. DNA for the CDR3: TGTGCCAGCAGCTTGATGGTCACTAGCGGGGGATTAGATACGCAGTATTTT. This sequence encodes CASSLMVTSGGLDTQYF.

This clonotype was counted many times. The chain carries TRBV20-1 and TRBJ1-6; tentatively, D is TRBD1 (6 bases). The germline V and J ends were trimmed by 0 bases and 1 base, with 16 bases remaining between them. Per germline, CDR1 DFQATT and CDR2 SNEGSKA (reference sequence). This CDR3 is built from 18 residues. The CDR3 loop reads CSARDLGGGASYNSPLHF. CDR3 nucleotide sequence: TGCAGTGCTAGAGATTTAGGCGGGGGCGCATCCTATAATTCACCCCTCCACTTT.

This clonotype was counted once. One end of the junction fails to match germline, which may point to a read error. V and J are TRBV7-7 and TRBJ2-2; D possibly uses TRBD1 or TRBD2 (6 bases each). Germline CDR1 SSHAT, CDR2 FNYEAQ (reference sequence). CDR3 size: 18 residues. This chain's CDR3 is CASSLALPGADGTGELFF. DNA of the CDR3: TGTGCTAGCAGCTTAGCGTTGCCGGGGGCCGACGGCACCGGGGAGCTGTTTTTT.

This clonotype was counted only a few times. V is TRBV6-5 and J is TRBJ2-3; weak D call: TRBD1 (6 bases). CDR3 length: 14 amino acids. Germline V lookup: CDR1 MNHEY, CDR2 SVGAGI. Trimming removed 5 bases at V and 4 bases at J, with 13 bases between. CDR3 region: CASSGQFPPDTQYF. In nucleotides, the CDR3 is TGTGCCAGCAGTGGACAGTTCCCCCCAGATACGCAGTATTTT.